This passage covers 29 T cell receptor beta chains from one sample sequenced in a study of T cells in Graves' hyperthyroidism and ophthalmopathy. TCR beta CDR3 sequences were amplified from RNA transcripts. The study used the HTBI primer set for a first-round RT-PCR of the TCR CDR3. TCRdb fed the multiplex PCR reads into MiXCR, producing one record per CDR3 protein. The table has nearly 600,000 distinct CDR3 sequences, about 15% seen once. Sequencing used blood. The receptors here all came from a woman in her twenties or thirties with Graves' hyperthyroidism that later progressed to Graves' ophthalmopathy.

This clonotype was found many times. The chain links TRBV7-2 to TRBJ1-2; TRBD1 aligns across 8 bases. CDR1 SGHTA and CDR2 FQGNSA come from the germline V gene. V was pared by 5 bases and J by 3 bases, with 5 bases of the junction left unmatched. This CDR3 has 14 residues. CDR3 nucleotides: TGTGCCAGCAGCCCTCAGGGGGCGGACTATGGCTACACCTTC. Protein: CASSPQGADYGYTF.

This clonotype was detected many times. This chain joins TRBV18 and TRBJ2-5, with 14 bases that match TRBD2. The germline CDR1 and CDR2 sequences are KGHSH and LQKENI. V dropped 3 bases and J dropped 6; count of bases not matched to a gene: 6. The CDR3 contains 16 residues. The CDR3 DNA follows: TGTGCCAGCTCACCGGGACTAGCGGGAGAAAGTCAGACCCAGTACTTC. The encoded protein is CASSPGLAGESQTQYF.

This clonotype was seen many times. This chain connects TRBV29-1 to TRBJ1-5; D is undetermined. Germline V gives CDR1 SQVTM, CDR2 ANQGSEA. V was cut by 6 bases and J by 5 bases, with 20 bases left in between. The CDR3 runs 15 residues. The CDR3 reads CSVQDGFFGDQPQHF. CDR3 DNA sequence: TGCAGCGTCCAAGACGGTTTTTTCGGCGATCAGCCCCAGCATTTT.

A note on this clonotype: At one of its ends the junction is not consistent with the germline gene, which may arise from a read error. CDR3 region: CASSFGTLYNDQCF. CDR3 nucleotides: TGTGCCAGCAGCTTCGGGACTTTATACAATGATCAGTGCTTC. The J gene is TRBJ2-1, the V gene TRBV11-2; possibly TRBD2 for D (6 bases). Germline V gene data show CDR1 as SGHAT and CDR2 as FQNNGV. CDR3 length equals 14 residues.

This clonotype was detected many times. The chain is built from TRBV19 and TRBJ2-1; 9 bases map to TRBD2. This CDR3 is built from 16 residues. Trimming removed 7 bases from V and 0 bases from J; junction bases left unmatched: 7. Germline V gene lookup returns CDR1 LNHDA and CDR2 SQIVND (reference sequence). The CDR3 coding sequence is TGTGCCAGTATCGGGACTAGCACGAGCTCCTACAATGAGCAGTTCTTC. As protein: CASIGTSTSSYNEQFF.

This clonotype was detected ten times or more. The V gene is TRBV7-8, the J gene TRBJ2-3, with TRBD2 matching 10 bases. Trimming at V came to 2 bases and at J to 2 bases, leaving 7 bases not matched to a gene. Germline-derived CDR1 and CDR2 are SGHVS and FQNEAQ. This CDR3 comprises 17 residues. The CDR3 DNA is TGTGCCAGCAGCTTACTTTTAGCGGGAGGTCTCACAGATACGCAGTATTTT. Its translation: CASSLLLAGGLTDTQYF.

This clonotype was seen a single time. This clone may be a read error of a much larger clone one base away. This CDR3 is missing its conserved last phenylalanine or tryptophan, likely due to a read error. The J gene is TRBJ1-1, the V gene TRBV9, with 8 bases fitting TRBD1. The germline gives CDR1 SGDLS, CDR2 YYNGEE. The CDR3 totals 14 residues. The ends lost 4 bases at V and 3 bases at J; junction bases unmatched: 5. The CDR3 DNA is TGTGCCAGCAGCTCGCAGGGGGCACACACTGAAGCTTTCGTT. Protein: CASSSQGAHTEAFV.

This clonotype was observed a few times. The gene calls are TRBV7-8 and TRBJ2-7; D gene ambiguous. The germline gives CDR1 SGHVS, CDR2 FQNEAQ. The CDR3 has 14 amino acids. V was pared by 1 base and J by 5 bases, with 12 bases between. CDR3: CASSLDWIRDEQYF. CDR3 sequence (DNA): TGTGCCAGCAGCTTAGATTGGATTAGAGACGAGCAGTACTTC.

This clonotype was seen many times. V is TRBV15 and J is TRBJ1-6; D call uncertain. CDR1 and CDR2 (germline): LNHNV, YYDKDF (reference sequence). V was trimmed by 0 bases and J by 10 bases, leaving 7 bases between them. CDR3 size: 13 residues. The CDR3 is CATSRDSQSPLHF. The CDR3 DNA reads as TGTGCCACCAGCAGAGATTCCCAGTCACCCCTCCACTTT.

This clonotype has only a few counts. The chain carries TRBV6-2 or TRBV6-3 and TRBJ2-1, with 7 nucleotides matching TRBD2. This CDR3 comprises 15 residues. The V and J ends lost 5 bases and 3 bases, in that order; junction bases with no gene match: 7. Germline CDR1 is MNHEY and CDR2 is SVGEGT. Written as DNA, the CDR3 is TGTGCCAGCAGTGGGGAGGGAGCGGACTACAATGAGCAGTTCTTC. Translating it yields CASSGEGADYNEQFF.

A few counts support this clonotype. The CDR3 sequence is CASSLNGYTDTQYF. The CDR3, as DNA: TGCGCCAGCAGCTTAAACGGATACACAGATACGCAGTATTTT. The chain couples TRBV5-1 to TRBJ2-3; no reliable D call. Deletions cut 2 bases from V and 2 bases from J, with 9 bases between. The CDR3 extends over 14 amino acids. CDR1 and CDR2 from the germline V gene are SGHRS and YFSETQ.

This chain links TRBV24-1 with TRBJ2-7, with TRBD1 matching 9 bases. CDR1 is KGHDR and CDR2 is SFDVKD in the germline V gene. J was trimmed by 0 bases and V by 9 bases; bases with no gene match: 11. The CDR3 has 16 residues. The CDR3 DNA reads TGTGCCACCCAGAAGTCCGGGACAGGGAACTCCTACGAGCAGTACTTC. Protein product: CATQKSGTGNSYEQYF.

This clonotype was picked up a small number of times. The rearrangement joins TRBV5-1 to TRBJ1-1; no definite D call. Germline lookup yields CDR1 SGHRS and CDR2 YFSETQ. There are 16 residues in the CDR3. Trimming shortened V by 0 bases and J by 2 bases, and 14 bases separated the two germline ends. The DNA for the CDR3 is TGCGCCAGCAGCTTGGATCAGGCCTCAGTTAACACTGAAGCTTTCTTT. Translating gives CASSLDQASVNTEAFF.

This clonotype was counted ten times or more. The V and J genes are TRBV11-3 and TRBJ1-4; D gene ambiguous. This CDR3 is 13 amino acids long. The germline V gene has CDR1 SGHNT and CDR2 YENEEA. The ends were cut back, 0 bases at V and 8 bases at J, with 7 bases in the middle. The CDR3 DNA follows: TGTGCCAGCAGCTTAGAGTTATCGGAAAAACTGTTTTTT. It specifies CASSLELSEKLFF.

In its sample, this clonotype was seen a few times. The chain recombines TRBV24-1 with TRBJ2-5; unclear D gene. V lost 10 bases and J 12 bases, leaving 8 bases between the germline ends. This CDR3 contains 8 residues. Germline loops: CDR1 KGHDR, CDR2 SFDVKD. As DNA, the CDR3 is TGTGCCACTCCCGCGGAGTACTTC. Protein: CATPAEYF.

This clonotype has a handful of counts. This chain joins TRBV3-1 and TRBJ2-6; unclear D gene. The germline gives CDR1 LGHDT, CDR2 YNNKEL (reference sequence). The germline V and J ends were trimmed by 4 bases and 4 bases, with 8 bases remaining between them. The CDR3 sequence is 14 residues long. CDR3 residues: CASSPRSGANVLTF. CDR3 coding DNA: TGTGCCAGCAGCCCCCGAAGCGGGGCCAACGTCCTGACTTTC.

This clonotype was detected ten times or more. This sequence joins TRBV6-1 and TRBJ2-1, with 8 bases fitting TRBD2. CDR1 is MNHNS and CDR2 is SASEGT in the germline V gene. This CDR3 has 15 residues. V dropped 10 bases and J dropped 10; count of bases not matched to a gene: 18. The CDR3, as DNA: TGTGCCACCTCCCCGGGACACACTAGCGGACTAGAGCAGTTCTTC. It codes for CATSPGHTSGLEQFF.

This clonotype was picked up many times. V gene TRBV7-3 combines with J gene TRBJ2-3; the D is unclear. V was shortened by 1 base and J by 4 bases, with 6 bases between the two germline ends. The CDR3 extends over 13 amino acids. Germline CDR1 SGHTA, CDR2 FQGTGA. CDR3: CASSLMMSDTQYF. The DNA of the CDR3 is TGTGCCAGCAGCTTAATGATGTCAGATACGCAGTATTTT.

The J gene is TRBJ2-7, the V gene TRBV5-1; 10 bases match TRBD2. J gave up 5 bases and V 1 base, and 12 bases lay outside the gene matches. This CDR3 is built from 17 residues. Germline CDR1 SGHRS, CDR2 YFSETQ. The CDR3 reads CASSLMSSGRLPHEQYF. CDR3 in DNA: TGCGCCAGCAGCTTGATGAGTAGCGGGAGGCTCCCCCACGAGCAGTACTTC.

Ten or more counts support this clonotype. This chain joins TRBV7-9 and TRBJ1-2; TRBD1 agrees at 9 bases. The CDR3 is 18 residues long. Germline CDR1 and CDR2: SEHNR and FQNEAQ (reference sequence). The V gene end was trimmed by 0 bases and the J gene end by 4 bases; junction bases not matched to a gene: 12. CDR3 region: CASSLAPLQQGAGYGYTF. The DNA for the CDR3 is TGTGCCAGCAGCTTAGCGCCTTTACAACAGGGGGCAGGCTATGGCTACACCTTC.

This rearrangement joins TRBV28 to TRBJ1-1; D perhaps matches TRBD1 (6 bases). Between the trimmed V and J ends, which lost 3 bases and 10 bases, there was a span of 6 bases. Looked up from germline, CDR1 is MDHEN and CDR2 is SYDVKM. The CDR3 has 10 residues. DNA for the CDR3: TGTGCCAGCAGTTTGGGGGCAGCTTTCTTT. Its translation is CASSLGAAFF.

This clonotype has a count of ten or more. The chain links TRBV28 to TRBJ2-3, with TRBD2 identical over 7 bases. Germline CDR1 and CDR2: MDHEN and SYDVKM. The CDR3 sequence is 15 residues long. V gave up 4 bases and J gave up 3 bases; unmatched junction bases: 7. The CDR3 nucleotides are TGTGCCAGCAGTTCTACGGGAGGCCAGACAGATACGCAGTATTTT. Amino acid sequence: CASSSTGGQTDTQYF. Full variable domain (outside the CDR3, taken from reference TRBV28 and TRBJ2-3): DVKVTQSSRYLVKRTGEKVFLECVQDMDHENMFWYRQDPGLGLRLIYFSYDVKMKEKGDIPEGYSVSREKKERFSLILESASTNQTSMYLCASSSTGGQTDTQYFGPGTRLTVL.

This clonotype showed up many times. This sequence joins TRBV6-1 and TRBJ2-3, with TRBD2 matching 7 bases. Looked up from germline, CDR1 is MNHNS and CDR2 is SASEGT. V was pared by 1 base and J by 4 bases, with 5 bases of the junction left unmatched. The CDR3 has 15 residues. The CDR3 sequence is CASSEESGTPDTQYF. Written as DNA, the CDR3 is TGTGCCAGCAGTGAAGAGAGCGGGACCCCAGATACGCAGTATTTT.

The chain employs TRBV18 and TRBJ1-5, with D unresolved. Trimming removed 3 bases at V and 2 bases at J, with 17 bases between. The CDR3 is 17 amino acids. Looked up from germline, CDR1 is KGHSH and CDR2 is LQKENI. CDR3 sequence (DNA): TGTGCCAGCTCACCTCTTGGCCGGGGTAACGGCAATCAGCCCCAGCATTTT. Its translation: CASSPLGRGNGNQPQHF.

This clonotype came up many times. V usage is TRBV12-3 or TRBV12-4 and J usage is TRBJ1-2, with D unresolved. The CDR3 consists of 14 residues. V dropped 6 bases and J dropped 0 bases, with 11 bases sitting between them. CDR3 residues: CASSHGIANYGYTF. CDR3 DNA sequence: TGTGCCAGCAGCCACGGGATAGCTAACTATGGCTACACCTTC.

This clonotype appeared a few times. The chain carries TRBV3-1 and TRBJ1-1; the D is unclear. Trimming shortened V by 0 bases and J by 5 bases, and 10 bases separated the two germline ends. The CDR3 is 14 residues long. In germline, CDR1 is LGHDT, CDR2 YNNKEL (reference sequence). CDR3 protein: CASSQDTGYTEAFF. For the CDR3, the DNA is TGTGCCAGCAGCCAAGATACGGGATATACTGAAGCTTTCTTT.

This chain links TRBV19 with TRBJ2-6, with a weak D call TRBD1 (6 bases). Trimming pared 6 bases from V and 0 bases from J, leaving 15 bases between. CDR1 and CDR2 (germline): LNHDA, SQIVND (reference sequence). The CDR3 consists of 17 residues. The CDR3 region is CASSPSGQISGANVLTF. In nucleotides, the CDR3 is TGTGCCAGTAGCCCCAGTGGACAGATCTCTGGGGCCAACGTCCTGACTTTC.

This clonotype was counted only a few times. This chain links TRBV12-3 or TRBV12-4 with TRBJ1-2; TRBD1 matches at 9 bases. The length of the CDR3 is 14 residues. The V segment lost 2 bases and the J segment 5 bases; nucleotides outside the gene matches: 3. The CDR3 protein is CASSLLGTGYGYTF. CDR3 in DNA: TGTGCCAGCAGTTTACTGGGGACAGGGTATGGCTACACCTTC.

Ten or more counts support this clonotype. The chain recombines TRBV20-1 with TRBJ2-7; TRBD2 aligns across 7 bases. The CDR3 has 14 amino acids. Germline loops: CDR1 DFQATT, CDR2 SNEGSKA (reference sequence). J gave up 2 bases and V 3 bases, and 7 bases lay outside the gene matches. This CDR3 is CSARPRERPYEQYF. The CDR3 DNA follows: TGCAGTGCTAGGCCGCGGGAGCGCCCCTACGAGCAGTACTTC.